A single sample is the source of the 4 T cell receptor beta chains below, sequenced in a study of blood T cell repertoires in COVID-19. Some clones are missing from TCRdb's copy, which holds only in-frame ones; the method was immunoSEQ multiplex PCR. The profile shows 25,000 to 35,000 clones, roughly 80% of them singletons. The specimen was peripheral blood. The receptor source for this set is a woman aged 60-70 years with acute or convalescent COVID-19.

This chain links TRBV27 with TRBJ2-7; 8 nucleotides match TRBD2. After removal of 6 bases from V and 2 bases from J, the junction contained 12 bases not matched to a gene. Per germline, CDR1 MNHEY and CDR2 SMNVEV (reference sequence). The CDR3 runs to 16 residues. CDR3 nucleotide sequence: TGTGCCAGCAGACGCTGGGACACTAGCGGAACCTACGAGCAGTACTTC. The encoded protein is CASRRWDTSGTYEQYF.

The rearrangement uses TRBV24-1 and TRBJ1-5; a weak D match, TRBD1 (6 bases). This CDR3 is built from 14 residues. The germline V and J ends were trimmed by 7 bases and 7 bases, with 16 bases remaining between them. From germline, CDR1 is KGHDR and CDR2 SFDVKD. CDR3 loop: CATSPGQPRQPQHF. CDR3 DNA sequence: TGTGCCACCAGCCCTGGACAGCCGCGGCAGCCCCAGCATTTT.

V usage is TRBV5-1 and J usage is TRBJ2-3; 11 bases are a match to TRBD2. V gave up 6 bases and J gave up 1 base; unmatched junction bases: 4. CDR1 is SGHRS and CDR2 is YFSETQ in the germline V gene. CDR3 length: 15 residues. As DNA, the CDR3 is TGCGCCAGCACCCCGGGACTAGCGGGCACAGATACGCAGTATTTT. Protein product: CASTPGLAGTDTQYF.

The chain is built from TRBV3-1 (or the pseudogene TRBV3-2) and TRBJ2-3; the match to TRBD2 covers 8 bases. The CDR3 is 15 residues long. Trimming at V came to 6 bases and at J to 2 bases, leaving 7 bases not matched to a gene. Germline values: CDR1 LGHDT, CDR2 YNNKEL (reference sequence). CDR3 protein: CASSLAGYHTDTQYF. The CDR3 bases are TGTGCCAGCAGTCTAGCGGGTTACCACACAGATACGCAGTATTTT.